This T cell receptor beta chain was identified in a study of blood T cell repertoires in COVID-19 (dated by TCRdb to 2018 to 2020). Context from the whole study: Samples covering the acute and convalescent phases of COVID-19 were provided by collaborators in the United States, Italy and Spain. Samples were obtained from the ongoing ImmuneRACE study (first 160 participants) and from some 1,300 subjects provided by 6 global collaborators. Where available, HLA class I and class II types were taken from metadata supplied by the sample provider and were not determined by assay-based typing. A de-identified subject ID, COVID-19 status, age in years and sex were almost always included in the sample metadata. The material from the prospective study consisted of cDNA or gDNA derived from T cells, B-cell-depleted T cells, or PBMCs. The dataset comprised deeply sampled blood TCRbeta repertoires from subjects exposed to, actively infected with, or recovered from COVID-19. The repertoires were released in a freely available public database meant as a resource for research on the immune response to SARS-CoV-2.

Whole blood was collected in K2EDTA tubes by collaborating institutions according to the institutions' own protocols. Collaborator samples were shipped for TCRbeta analysis as frozen whole blood, isolated PBMCs, or DNA extracted from either sample type. In regard to this clone: Its antigen remains undetermined. Nothing much larger sits one base from this clone, and base qualities are not available.

According to the germline V gene (reference sequence), CDR1 reads MNHNY and CDR2 reads SVGAGI. The CDR3 goes from the cysteine to the phenylalanine over 14 residues. Just CDR3 DNA is preserved here, 42 bases in frame from base 1. The junction carries 10 bases between V and J, which are trimmed by 4 bases and 1 base respectively. Paper-wide results and their limitations: How much clinical and demographic metadata was included differed by source and by participant, and the metadata was provided uncurated.

TCRbeta CDR3 regions were amplified from genomic DNA using the immunoSEQ Assay, a bias-controlled multiplex PCR. Turning to the authors' computational methods: The number of nucleated cells in each sample was estimated from the amplification of reference gene primers within the assay. To quantify the absolute abundance of each unique TCRbeta CDR3 rearrangement, sequence reads were collapsed and filtered. For each sample, productive Simpson clonality was calculated as the square root of Simpson's diversity index over productive rearrangements. TCRdb took this table from immuneACCESS and kept in-frame rearrangements with V and J called. Such tables lack part of the clones; where checked against another copy, unresolved V genes explain under half of the gap, and the rest is unexplained. D and trimming come from the DNA, and the V and J calls and clone size come from that table. Recorded for this sample are over 150,000 clones; approximately 83% of them occurred a single time. The ten most abundant clones make up 8% to 9.5% of the sample.

Sequenced: peripheral blood. The clonotype originates from a woman of 80 years or more with active or convalescent COVID-19. The V and J segments used are TRBV6-6 and TRBJ1-1; the D gene is not confidently resolved. The CDR3 amino acid sequence is: CASSFPEGNTEAFF. The base sequence is TGTGCCAGCAGTTTCCCTGAGGGGAACACTGAAGCTTTCTTT.